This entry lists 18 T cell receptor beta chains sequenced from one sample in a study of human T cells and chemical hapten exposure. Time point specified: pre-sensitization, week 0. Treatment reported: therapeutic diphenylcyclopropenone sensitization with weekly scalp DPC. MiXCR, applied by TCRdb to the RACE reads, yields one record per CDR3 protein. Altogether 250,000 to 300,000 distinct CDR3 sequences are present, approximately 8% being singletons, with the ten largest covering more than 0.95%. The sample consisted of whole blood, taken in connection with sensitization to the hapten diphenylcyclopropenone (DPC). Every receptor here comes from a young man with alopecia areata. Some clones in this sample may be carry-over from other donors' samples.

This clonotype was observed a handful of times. CDR3 sequence reads: CASSLDRVRPGANVLTF. The DNA of the CDR3 is TGTGCCAGCAGCTTGGACAGGGTACGACCTGGGGCCAACGTCCTGACTTTC. V usage is TRBV28 and J usage is TRBJ2-6; TRBD1 agrees at 8 bases. This CDR3 spans 17 amino acids. The V gene's germline CDR1 is MDHEN and CDR2 SYDVKM. Losses at the gene ends were 6 bases for V and 2 bases for J; bases not matched to a gene: 9.

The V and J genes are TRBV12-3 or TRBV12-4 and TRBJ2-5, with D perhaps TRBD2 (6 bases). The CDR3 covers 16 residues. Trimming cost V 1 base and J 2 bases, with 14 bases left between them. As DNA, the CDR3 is TGTGCCAGCAGTTTAGGGGCCGGGGGTACACAAGAGACCCAGTACTTC. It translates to CASSLGAGGTQETQYF.

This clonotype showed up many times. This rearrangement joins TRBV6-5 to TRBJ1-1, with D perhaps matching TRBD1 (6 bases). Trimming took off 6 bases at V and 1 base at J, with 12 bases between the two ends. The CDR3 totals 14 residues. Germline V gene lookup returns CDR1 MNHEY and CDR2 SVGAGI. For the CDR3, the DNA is TGTGCCAGCAGACCAAACAGGGAGAACACTGAAGCTTTCTTT. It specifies CASRPNRENTEAFF.

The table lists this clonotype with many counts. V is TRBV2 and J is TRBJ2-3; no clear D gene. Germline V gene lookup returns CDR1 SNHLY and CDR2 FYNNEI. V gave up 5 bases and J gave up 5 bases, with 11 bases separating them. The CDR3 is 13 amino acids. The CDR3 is CASSPQGIDTQYF. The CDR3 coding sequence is TGTGCCAGCAGTCCACAAGGGATAGATACGCAGTATTTT.

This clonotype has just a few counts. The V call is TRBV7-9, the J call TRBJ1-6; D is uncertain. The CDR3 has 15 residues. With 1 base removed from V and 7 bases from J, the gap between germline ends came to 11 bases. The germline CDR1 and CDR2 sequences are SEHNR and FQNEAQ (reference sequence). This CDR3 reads CASSLGDPQNSPLHF. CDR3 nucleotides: TGTGCCAGCAGCTTAGGAGACCCCCAGAATTCACCCCTCCACTTT.

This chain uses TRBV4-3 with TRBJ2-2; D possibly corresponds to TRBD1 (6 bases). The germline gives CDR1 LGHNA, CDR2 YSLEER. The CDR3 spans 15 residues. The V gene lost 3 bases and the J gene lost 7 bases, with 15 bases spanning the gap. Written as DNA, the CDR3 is TGCGCCAGCAGCCAGACCTCAGGGGTAATCGGGGAGCTGTTTTTT. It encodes CASSQTSGVIGELFF.

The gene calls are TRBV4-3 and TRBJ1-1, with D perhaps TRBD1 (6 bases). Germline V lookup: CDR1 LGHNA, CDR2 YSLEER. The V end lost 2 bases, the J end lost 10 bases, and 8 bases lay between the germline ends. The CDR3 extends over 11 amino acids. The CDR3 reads CASSQRDTAFF. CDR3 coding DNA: TGCGCCAGCAGCCAAAGGGACACAGCTTTCTTT.

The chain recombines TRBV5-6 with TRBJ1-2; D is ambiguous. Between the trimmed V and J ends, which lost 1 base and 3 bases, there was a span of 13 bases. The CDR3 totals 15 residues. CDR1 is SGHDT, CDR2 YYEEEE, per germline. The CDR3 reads CASSLFSSSYYGYTF. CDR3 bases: TGTGCCAGCAGCTTGTTCAGCTCATCTTACTATGGCTACACCTTC.

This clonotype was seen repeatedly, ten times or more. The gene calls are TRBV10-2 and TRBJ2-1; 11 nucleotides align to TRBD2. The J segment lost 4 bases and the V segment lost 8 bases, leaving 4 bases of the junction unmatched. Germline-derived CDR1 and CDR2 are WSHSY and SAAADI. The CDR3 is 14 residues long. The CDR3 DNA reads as TGCGCCAGCGGGCTAGCGGGGGGATACAATGAGCAGTTCTTC. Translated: CASGLAGGYNEQFF.

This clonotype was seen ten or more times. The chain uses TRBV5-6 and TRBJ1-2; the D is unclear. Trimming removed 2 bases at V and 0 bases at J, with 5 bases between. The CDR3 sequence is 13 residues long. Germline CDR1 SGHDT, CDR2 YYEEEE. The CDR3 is CASSLGSNYGYTF. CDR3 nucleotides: TGTGCCAGCAGCTTAGGGTCTAACTATGGCTACACCTTC.

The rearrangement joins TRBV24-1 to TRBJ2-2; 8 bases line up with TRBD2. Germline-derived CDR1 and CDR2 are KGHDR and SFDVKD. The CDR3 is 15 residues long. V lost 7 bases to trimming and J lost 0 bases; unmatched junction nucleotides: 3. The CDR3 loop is CATSQRGPNTGELFF. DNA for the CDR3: TGTGCCACCAGCCAGCGGGGGCCGAACACCGGGGAGCTGTTTTTT.

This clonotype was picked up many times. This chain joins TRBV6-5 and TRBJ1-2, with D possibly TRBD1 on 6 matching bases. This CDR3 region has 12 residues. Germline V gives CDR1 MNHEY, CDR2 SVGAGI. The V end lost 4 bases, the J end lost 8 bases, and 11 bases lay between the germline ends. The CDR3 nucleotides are TGTGCCAGCAGTTCGTACAGGGACGGCTACACCTTC. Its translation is CASSSYRDGYTF.

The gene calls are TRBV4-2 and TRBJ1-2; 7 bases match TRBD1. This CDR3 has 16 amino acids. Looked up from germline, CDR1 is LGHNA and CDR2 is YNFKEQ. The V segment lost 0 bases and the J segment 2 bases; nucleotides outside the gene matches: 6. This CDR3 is CASSQEMGQLNYGYTF. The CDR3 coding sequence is TGTGCCAGCAGCCAAGAGATGGGACAGCTCAACTATGGCTACACCTTC.

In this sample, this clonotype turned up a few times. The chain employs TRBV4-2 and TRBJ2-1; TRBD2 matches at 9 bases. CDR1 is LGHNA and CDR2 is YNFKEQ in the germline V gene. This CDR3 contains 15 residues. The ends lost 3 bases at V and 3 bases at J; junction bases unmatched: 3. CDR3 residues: CASSHSGGSYNEQFF. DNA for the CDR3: TGTGCCAGCAGCCATAGCGGGGGAAGCTACAATGAGCAGTTCTTC.

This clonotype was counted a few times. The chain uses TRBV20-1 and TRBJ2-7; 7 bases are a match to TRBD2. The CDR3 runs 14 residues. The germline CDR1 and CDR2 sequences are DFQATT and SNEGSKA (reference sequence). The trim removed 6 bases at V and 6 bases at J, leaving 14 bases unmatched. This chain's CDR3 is CSARRRGTRGEQYV. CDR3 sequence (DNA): TGCAGTGCCCGGCGGCGGGGGACGCGGGGCGAGCAGTACGTC.

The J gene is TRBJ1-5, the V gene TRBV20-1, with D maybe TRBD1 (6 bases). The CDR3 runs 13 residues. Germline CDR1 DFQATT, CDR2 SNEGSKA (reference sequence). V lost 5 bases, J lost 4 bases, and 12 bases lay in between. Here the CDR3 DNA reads TGCAGTGCTGGGGGGGGCAAAAATCAGCCCCAGCATTTT. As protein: CSAGGGKNQPQHF.

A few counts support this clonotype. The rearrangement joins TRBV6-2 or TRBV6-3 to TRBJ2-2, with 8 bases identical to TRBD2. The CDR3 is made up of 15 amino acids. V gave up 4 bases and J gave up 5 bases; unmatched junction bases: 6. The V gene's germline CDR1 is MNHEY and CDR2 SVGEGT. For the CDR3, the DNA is TGTGCCAGCAGTTGGGGACTAGTCGTGACCGGGGAGCTGTTTTTT. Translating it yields CASSWGLVVTGELFF.

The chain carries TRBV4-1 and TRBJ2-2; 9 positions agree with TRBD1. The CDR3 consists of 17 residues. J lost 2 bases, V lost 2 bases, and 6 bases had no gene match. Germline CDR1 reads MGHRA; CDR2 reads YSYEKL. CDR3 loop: CASSQFAGQGNTGELFF. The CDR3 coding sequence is TGCGCCAGCAGCCAATTCGCGGGACAGGGCAACACCGGGGAGCTGTTTTTT.